This record concerns one T cell receptor (beta chain) sequence. There are 12 residues in the CDR3. Germline CDR1 MDHEN, CDR2 SYDVKM. With 3 bases removed from V and 5 bases from J, the gap between germline ends came to 5 bases. Sequencing was performed with immunoSEQ multiplex PCR; in TCRdb, only in-frame clones are kept and a portion is missing. The repertoire holds 150,000 to 200,000 clones, with more than 70% as singletons. The record originates from a study of cytomegalovirus exposure and HLA in healthy donors. Sequencing was performed on PBMCs. The V call is TRBV28, the J call TRBJ1-5, with D tentatively TRBD1 (5 bases). This TCR was recovered from a man between 18 and 29 years old in good health and CMV-seronegative. As DNA, the CDR3 is TGTGCCAGCAGTTTGACAGATCAGCCCCAGCATTTT. Translating it yields CASSLTDQPQHF.